One T cell receptor (beta chain) is described in this entry. The sample comes from a study of OX40 agonist ivuxolimab in advanced cancers. Libraries were prepared by immunoSEQ multiplex PCR; TCRdb keeps only in-frame clonotypes and omits some of them. The table includes tens of thousands of clones, more than 80% detected once. This CDR3 is 15 amino acids long. CDR1 is MNHEY, CDR2 SMNVEV, per germline (reference sequence). V lost 6 bases to trimming and J lost 8 bases; unmatched junction nucleotides: 10. This TCR derives from an adult with an advanced solid tumor such as melanoma, head and neck, liver or kidney cancer. Sequenced material: CD4+ or CD8+ T cells sorted from blood, taken in a trial of the OX40 agonist ivuxolimab. The chain has TRBV27 and TRBJ2-1, with TRBD2 matching 10 bases. CDR3 sequence: CASSRLAGVGDEQFF. In nucleotides, the CDR3 is TGTGCCAGCAGCCGCCTAGCGGGAGTGGGAGATGAGCAGTTCTTC.